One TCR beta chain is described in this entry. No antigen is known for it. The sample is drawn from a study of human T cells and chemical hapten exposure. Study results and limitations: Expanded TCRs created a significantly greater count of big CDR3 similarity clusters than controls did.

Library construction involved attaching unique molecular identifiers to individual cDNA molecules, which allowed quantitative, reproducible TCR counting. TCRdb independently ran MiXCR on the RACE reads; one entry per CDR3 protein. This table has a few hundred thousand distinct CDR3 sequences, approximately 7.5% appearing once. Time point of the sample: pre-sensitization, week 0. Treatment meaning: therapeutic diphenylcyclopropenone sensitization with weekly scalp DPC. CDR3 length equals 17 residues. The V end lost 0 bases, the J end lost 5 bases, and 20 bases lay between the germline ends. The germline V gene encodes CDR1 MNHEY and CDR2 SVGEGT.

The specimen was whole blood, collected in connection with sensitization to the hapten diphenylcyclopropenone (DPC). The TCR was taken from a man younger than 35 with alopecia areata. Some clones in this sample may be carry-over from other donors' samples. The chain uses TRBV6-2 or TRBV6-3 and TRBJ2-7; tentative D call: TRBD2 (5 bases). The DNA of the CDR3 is TGTGCCAGCAGTTACTCGCTCGACACCCGCGGGCGGGACGAGCAGTACTTC. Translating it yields CASSYSLDTRGRDEQYF.